The source of this T cell receptor beta chain is a study of T-cell reconstitution after alpha-beta-depleted transplantation in children. Regarding the study as a whole: Recipient T cells and thymic progenitors that survived were the source of the high TCRbeta diversity seen at day 60 in some patients. Roughly two months post-transplant, alpha-beta T cells reportedly originated from several hundred graft clones that had expanded. One year post-transplant, T-cell counts and diversity were largely derived from T cells produced anew.

For this clonotype: Its antigen is as yet unknown.

The CDR3 sequence is 14 residues long. The V and J ends lost 6 bases and 1 base respectively, with 9 bases between them. Looked up from germline, CDR1 is SEHNR and CDR2 is FQNEAQ (reference sequence). For TCRbeta, the library was prepared with unique molecular identifiers. From the PCR reads, TCRdb called clonotypes with MiXCR, one entry per CDR3 protein. This sample has 450,000 to 700,000 distinct CDR3 sequences; over 20% occur once, and the top ten carry under 45%. The genes are TRBV7-9 and TRBJ2-2; D possibly corresponds to TRBD1 (5 bases). The specimen was PBMCs, collected before TCRalphabeta/CD19-depleted stem cell transplant. This receptor was identified in a boy under three years old with Wiskott-Aldrich syndrome, due to receive a stem cell transplant. CDR3 coding DNA: TGTGCCAGCAGGAAGGACAAGAACACCGGGGAGCTGTTTTTT. This sequence encodes CASRKDKNTGELFF.